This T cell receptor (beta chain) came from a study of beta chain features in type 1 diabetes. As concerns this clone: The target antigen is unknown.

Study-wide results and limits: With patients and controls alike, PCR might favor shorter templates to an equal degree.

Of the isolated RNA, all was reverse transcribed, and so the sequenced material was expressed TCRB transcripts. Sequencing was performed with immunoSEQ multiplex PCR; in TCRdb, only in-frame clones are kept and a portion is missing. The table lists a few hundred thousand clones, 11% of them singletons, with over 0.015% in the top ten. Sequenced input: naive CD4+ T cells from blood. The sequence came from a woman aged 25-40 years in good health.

The chain's CDR3 is CASGQGPTPSYEQYF. The CDR3 bases are TGTGCCAGCGGACAGGGACCGACCCCTTCCTACGAGCAGTACTTC. V is TRBV19 and J is TRBJ2-7; the match to TRBD1 covers 8 bases. The CDR3 runs to 15 residues. V dropped 9 bases and J dropped 1; count of bases not matched to a gene: 11. Germline lookup yields CDR1 LNHDA and CDR2 SQIVND (reference sequence).